This T cell receptor (beta chain) was documented in a study of control samples from healthy donors and cancer patients (dated by TCRdb to about 2020). As regards this clone: This receptor's antigen is unknown. No base quality values were provided; no much bigger clone lies one nucleotide off.

Receptor libraries were prepared by the immunoSEQ multiplex PCR assay. TCRdb took this table from immuneACCESS and kept in-frame rearrangements with V and J called. Such tables lack part of the clones; where checked against another copy, unresolved V genes explain under half of the gap, and the rest is unexplained. The sample table lists about 150,000 clones, about 94% of them with a count of one. The ten largest clones capture 0.68% of the sample. Measured from the cysteine to the phenylalanine, the CDR3 is 17 residues long. CDR3 DNA only is kept here, 51 bases in frame from base 1. CDR1 SGHVS and CDR2 FQNEAQ were looked up in the germline V gene. V is trimmed back by 5 bases and J by 3 bases, and the junction contains 16 bases that no gene match accounts for.

The receptor was isolated from a woman in her 30s in good health. This receptor chain uses TRBV7-8 and TRBJ2-7; 7 bases in the middle match TRBD2. Source material: blood. The CDR3 protein sequence reads: CASSPRGEGWGDYEQYF. The DNA sequence is given as TGTGCCAGCAGCCCCCGCGGGGAGGGGTGGGGGGACTACGAGCAGTACTTC.